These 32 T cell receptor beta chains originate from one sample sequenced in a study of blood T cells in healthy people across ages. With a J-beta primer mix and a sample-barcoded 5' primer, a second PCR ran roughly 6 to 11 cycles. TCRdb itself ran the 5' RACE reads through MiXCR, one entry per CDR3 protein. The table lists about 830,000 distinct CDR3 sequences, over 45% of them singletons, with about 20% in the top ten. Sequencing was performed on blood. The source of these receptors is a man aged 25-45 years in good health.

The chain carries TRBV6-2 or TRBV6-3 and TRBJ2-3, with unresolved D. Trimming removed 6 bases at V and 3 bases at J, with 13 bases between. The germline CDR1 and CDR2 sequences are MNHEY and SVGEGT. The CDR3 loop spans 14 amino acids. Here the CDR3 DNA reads TGTGCCAGCAGAGAGCCTGGGGATACAGATACGCAGTATTTT. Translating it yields CASREPGDTDTQYF.

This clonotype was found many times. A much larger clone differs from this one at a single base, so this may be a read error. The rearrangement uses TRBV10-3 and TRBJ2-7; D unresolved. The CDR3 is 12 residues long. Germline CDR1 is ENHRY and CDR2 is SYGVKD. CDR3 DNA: TGTGCCATCAGGGAGTTAATAGGGGAGCAGTACTTC. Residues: CAIRELIGEQYF.

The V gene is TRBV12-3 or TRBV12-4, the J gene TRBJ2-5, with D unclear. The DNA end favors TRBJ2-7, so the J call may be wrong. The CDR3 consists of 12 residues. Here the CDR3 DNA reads TGTGCCAGCAGTTCGAACCTCTACGAGCAGTACTTC. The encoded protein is CASSSNLYEQYF.

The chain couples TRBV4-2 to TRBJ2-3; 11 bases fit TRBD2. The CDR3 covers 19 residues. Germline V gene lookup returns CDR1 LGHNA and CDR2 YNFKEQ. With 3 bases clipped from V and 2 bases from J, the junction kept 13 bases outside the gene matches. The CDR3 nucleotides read TGTGCCAGCAGCCAGGACTTTAGGCTAGCGGGGGGTTACACAGATACGCAGTATTTT. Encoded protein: CASSQDFRLAGGYTDTQYF.

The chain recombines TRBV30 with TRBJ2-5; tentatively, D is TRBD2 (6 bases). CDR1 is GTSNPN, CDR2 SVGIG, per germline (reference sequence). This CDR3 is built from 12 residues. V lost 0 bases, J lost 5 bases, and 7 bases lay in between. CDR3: CAWSVRGETQYF. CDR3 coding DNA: TGTGCCTGGAGTGTACGGGGGGAGACCCAGTACTTC.

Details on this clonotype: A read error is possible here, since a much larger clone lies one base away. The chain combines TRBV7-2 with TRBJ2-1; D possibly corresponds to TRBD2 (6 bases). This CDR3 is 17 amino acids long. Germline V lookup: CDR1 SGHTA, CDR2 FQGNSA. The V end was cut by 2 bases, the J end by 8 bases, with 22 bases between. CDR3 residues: CASSLSAEGRRDDEQFF. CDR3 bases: TGTGCCAGCAGCTTATCAGCGGAGGGCCGAAGAGACGATGAGCAGTTCTTC.

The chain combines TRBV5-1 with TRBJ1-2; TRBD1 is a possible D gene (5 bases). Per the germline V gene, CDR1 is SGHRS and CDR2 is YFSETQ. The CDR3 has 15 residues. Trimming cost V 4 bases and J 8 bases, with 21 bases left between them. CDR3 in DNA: TGCGCCAGCAGCGTACTCAGCGGGGGAATCGGAGGCTACACCTTC. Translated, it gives CASSVLSGGIGGYTF.

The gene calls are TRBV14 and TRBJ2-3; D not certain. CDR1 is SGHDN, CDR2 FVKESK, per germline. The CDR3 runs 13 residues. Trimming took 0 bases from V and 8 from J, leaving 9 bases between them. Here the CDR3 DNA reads TGTGCCAGCAGCCAAGAGAACATTCCTACGCAGTATTTT. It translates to CASSQENIPTQYF.

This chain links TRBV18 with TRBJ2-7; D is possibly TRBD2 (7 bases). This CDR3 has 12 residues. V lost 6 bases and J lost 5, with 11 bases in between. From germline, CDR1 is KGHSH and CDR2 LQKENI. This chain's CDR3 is CASSPGGHEQYF. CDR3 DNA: TGTGCCAGCTCCCCGGGGGGCCACGAGCAGTACTTC.

DNA of the CDR3: TGCGCCAGCAGCCATAGTGGGCCCTCTGGGGCCAACGTCCTGACTTTC. This translates into CASSHSGPSGANVLTF. V is TRBV10-2 and J is TRBJ2-6; unclear D gene. The CDR3 is made up of 16 amino acids. Deletions cut 6 bases from V and 0 bases from J, with 12 bases between. In germline, CDR1 is WSHSY, CDR2 SAAADI.

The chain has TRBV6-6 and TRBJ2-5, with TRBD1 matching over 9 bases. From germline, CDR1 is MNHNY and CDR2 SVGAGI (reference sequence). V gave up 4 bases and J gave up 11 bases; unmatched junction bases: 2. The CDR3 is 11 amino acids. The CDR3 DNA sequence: TGTGCCAGCAGTTCACAGGGGGCGCAGTACTTC. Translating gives CASSSQGAQYF.

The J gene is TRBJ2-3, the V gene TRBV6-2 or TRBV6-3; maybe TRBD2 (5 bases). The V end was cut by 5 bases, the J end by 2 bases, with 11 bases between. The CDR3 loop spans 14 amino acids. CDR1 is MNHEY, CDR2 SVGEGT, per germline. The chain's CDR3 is CASSNGLITDTQYF. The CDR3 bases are TGTGCCAGCAGTAACGGACTGATCACAGATACGCAGTATTTT.

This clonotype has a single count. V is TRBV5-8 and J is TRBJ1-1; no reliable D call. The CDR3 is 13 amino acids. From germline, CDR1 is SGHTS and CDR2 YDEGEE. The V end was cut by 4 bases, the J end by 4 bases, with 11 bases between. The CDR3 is CASSPKVGTEAFF. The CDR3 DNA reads TGTGCCAGCAGCCCCAAGGTGGGCACTGAAGCTTTCTTT.

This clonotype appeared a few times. The CDR3 sequence is CASSPKGPDYGYTF. CDR3 DNA sequence: TGTGCCAGCAGTCCTAAGGGTCCGGACTATGGCTACACCTTC. V and J are TRBV27 and TRBJ1-2; D uncertain. V gave up 5 bases and J gave up 3 bases, with 13 bases separating them. CDR1 is MNHEY and CDR2 is SMNVEV in the germline V gene (reference sequence). CDR3 length: 14 residues.

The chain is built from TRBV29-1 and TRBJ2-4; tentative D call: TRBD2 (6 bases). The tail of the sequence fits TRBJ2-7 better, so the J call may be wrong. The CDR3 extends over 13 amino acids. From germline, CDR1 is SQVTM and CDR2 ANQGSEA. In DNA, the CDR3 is TGCAGCGTTCCGAGGAGGGTTGCGGACGAGCAGTACTTC. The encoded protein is CSVPRRVADEQYF.

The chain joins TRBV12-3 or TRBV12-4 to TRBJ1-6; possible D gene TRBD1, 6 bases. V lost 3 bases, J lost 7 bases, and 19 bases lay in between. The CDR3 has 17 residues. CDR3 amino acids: CASSFRGGRDWNSPLHF. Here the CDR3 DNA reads TGTGCCAGCAGTTTTCGGGGGGGCCGGGACTGGAATTCACCCCTCCACTTT.

CDR3 DNA sequence: TGTGCCAGCAGCAAATGTCCCAGGTTCTCCTACGAGCAGTACTTC. Translating gives CASSKCPRFSYEQYF. This chain links TRBV21-1 with TRBJ2-7; the table names TRBD1, a call not compared with the DNA. TRBV21-1 is a listed pseudogene. This CDR3 comprises 15 residues.

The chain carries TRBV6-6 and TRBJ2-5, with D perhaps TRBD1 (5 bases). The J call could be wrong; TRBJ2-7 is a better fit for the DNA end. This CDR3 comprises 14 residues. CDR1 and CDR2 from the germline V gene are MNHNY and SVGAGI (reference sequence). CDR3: CASSDRRQSYEQYF. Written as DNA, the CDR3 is TGTGCCAGCAGTGATCGCCGACAGAGCTACGAGCAGTACTTC.

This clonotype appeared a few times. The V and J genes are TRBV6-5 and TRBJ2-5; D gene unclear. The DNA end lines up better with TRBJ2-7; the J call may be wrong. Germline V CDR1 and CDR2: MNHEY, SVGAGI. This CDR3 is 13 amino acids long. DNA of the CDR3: TGTGCCAGCAGTTACCGCATGAGTGGCGAGCAGTACTTC. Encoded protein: CASSYRMSGEQYF.

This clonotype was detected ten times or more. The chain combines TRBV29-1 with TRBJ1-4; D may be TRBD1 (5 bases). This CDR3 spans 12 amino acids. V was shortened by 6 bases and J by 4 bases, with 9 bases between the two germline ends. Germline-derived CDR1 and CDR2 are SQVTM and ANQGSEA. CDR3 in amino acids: CSVGTGNEKLFF. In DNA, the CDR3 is TGCAGCGTCGGGACCGGTAATGAAAAACTGTTTTTT.

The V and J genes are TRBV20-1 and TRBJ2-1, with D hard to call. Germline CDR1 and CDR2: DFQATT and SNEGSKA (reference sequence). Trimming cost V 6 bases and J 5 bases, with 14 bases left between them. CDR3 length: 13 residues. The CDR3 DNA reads TGCAGTGCCCTCCCAGACTTGAACAATGAGCAGTTCTTC. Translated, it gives CSALPDLNNEQFF.

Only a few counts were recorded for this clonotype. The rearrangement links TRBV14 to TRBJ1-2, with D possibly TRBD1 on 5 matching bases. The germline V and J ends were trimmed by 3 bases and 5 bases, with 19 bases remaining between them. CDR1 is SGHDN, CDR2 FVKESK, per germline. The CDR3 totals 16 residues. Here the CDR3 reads CASSQGGVGPRYGYTF. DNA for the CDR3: TGTGCCAGCAGCCAGGGAGGTGTGGGACCGAGATATGGCTACACCTTC.

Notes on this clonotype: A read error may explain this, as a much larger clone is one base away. CDR3 sequence (DNA): TGTGCCAGCAGCTTAGTTGCGGGAGTGGGAGATGAGCAGTACTTC. Protein product: CASSLVAGVGDEQYF. The J gene is TRBJ2-7, the V gene TRBV7-2; 7 bases align to TRBD2. The CDR3 covers 15 residues. Germline trimming cut 1 base from V and 7 bases from J; bases unmatched to any gene: 10. CDR1 SGHTA and CDR2 FQGNSA come from the germline V gene.

The CDR3 region has the DNA TGTGCCAGCAGCGAGGGGGGGGAACAGTCCCTCTACGAGCAGTACTTC. It is translated as CASSEGGEQSLYEQYF. The V and J genes are TRBV9 and TRBJ2-7; maybe TRBD2 (7 bases). V dropped 3 bases and J dropped 3 bases, with 19 bases sitting between them. Germline values: CDR1 SGDLS, CDR2 YYNGEE. This CDR3 spans 16 amino acids.

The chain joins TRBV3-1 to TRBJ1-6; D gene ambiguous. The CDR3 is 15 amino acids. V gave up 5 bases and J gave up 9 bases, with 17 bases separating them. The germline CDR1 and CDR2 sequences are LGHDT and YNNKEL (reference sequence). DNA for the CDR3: TGTGCCAGCAGCAGTAATGGGAGAGCGGGTTCACCCCTCCACTTT. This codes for CASSSNGRAGSPLHF.

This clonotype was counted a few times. The CDR3 DNA follows: TGTGCCAGCAGCTTAGAGAGGGGGGGGAGGAGGAATGAGCAGTTCTTC. This encodes CASSLERGGRRNEQFF. The J gene is TRBJ2-1, the V gene TRBV11-2, with TRBD2 as a possible D gene (7 bases). Germline values: CDR1 SGHAT, CDR2 FQNNGV. V dropped 0 bases and J dropped 7 bases, with 16 bases sitting between them. CDR3 length: 16 amino acids.

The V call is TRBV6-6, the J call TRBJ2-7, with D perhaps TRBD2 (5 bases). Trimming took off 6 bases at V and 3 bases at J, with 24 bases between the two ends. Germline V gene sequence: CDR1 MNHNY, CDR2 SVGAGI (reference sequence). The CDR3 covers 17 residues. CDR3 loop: CASSKRNLEGYIYEQYF. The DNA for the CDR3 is TGTGCCAGCAGCAAACGAAACCTTGAGGGCTACATCTACGAGCAGTACTTC.

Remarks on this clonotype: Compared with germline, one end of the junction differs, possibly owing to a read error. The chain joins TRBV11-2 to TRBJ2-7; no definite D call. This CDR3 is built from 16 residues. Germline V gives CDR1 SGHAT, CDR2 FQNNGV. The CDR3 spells CASSLDTGGRIYGQYF. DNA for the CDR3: TGTGCCAGCAGCTTAGATACTGGCGGCAGGATCTACGGGCAGTACTTC. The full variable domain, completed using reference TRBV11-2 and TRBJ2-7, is EAGVAQSPRYKIIEKRQSVAFWCNPISGHATLYWYQQILGQGPKLLIQFQNNGVVDDSQLPKDRFSAERLKGVDSTLKIQPAKLEDSAVYLCASSLDTGGRIYGQYFGPGTRLTVT.

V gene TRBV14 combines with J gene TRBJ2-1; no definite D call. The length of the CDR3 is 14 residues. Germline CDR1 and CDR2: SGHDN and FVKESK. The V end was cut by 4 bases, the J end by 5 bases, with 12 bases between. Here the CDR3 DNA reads TGTGCCAGCAGCCTTTTCCAGATAGACAATGAGCAGTTCTTC. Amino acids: CASSLFQIDNEQFF.

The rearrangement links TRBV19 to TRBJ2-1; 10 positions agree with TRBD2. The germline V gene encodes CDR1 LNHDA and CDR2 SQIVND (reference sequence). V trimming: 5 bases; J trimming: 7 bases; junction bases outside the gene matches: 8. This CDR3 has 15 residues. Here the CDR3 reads CASSLSGGARNEQFF. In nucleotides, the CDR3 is TGTGCCAGTAGTCTAAGCGGGGGGGCCCGGAATGAGCAGTTCTTC.

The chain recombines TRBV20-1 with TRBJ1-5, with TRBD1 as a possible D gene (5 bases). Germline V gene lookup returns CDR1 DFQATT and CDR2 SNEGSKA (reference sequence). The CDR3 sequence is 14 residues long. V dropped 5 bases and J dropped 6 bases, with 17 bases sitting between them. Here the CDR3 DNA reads TGCAGTGCTTCGCGGACGGCGGGGGGTCAGCCCCAGCATTTT. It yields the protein CSASRTAGGQPQHF.

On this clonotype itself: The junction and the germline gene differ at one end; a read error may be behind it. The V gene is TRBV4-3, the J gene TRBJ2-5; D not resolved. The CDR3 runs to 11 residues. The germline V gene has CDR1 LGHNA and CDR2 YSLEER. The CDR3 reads CTSSPRETQYF. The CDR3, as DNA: TGCACCAGCAGCCCGCGGGAGACCCAGTACTTC.